This is a list of T cell receptor beta chains from one sample in a study of control samples from healthy donors and cancer patients. The protocol was immunoSEQ multiplex PCR, while the TCRdb copy is restricted to in-frame clones and leaves out a portion. The sample includes 130,000 or so clones, 85% to 95% of them seen just once. Specimen: blood. The receptor set was obtained from a man between 35 and 55 years old in good health. CDR3s include the opening cysteine and the closing phenylalanine or tryptophan.

V: TRBV5-1
J: TRBJ2-2
CDR3: CATQRSANTGELFF

V: TRBV5-8
J: TRBJ2-5
CDR3: CASRLTSLETQYF

V: TRBV28
J: TRBJ2-3
CDR3: CASSIRQGAVTDTQYF

V: TRBV27
J: TRBJ2-6
CDR3: CASRSVGGRGANVLTF

V: TRBV10-3
J: TRBJ1-2
CDR3: CAISESGPQVYGYTF

V: TRBV19
J: TRBJ2-5
CDR3: CASSISGTLETQYF

V: TRBV2
J: TRBJ1-4
CDR3: CASTGGGNEKLFF

V: TRBV4-2
J: TRBJ1-4
CDR3: CASSQERDRVNEKLFF

V: TRBV18
J: TRBJ1-6
CDR3: CASSLNPGQGVSSPLHF

V: TRBV28
J: TRBJ1-6
CDR3: CASSLSTNSPLHF

V: TRBV6-1
J: TRBJ1-6
CDR3: CASSEIPGTGANSPLHF

V: TRBV28
J: TRBJ1-1
CDR3: CASSLLDRTTEAFF

V: TRBV6-5
J: TRBJ2-7
CDR3: CASTRRGDEQYF

V: TRBV2
J: TRBJ2-3
CDR3: CASSEARDFDTQYF

V: TRBV2
J: TRBJ2-7
CDR3: CASGSGRTYEQYF

V: TRBV3-1/TRBV3-2
J: TRBJ1-4
CDR3: CASSQDPGGGPTNEKLFF

V: TRBV19
J: TRBJ1-1
CDR3: CASSIGQGYTEAFF

V: TRBV10-1
J: TRBJ2-3
CDR3: CASSERGADTQYF

V: TRBV4-3
J: TRBJ1-6
CDR3: CASSQQGRDNSPLHF

V: TRBV6-5
J: TRBJ2-7
CDR3: CASTARTGSSYEQYF

V: TRBV27
J: TRBJ1-1
CDR3: CASSLFAEMNTEAFF

V: TRBV6-5
J: TRBJ2-3
CDR3: CASSYPGSATQYF